One sample yielded the 21 T cell receptor beta chains listed below, sequenced in a study of OX40 agonist ivuxolimab in advanced cancers. The library was built by means of the immunoSEQ multiplex PCR assay. TCRdb took this table from immuneACCESS and kept in-frame rearrangements with V and J called. Such tables lack part of the clones; where checked against another copy, unresolved V genes explain under half of the gap, and the rest is unexplained. In all, the sample holds fewer than 65,000 clones, and approximately 89% of those were seen once. The ten largest clones capture 18% of the sample. The specimen comprised CD4+ or CD8+ T cells sorted from blood, sampled in a trial of the OX40 agonist ivuxolimab. The receptors derive from an adult with an advanced solid tumor such as melanoma, head and neck, liver or kidney cancer.

This clone occurred once. The chain employs TRBV4-1 and TRBJ1-4; D is unresolved. Trimming stripped 0 bases from V and 3 bases from J, with 14 bases between. Germline CDR1 MGHRA, CDR2 YSYEKL. The CDR3 consists of 17 residues. The CDR3, as DNA: TGCGCCAGCAGCCAAGATGGCTCCAGGTATCCTAATGAAAAACTGTTTTTT. It codes for CASSQDGSRYPNEKLFF.

The rearrangement links TRBV28 to TRBJ1-2; 10 bases align to TRBD1. V shed 6 bases and J 7 bases; nucleotides not matched to a gene: 5. The CDR3 sequence is 13 residues long. CDR1 is MDHEN and CDR2 is SYDVKM in the germline V gene. The CDR3: CASSRGTGVGYTF. The CDR3 nucleotides read TGTGCCAGCAGCCGAGGGACAGGGGTTGGCTACACCTTC.

The chain has TRBV28 and TRBJ2-3, with D possibly being TRBD1 (6 bases). CDR1 is MDHEN and CDR2 is SYDVKM in the germline V gene. CDR3 length: 15 amino acids. Trimming took 3 bases from V and 4 from J, leaving 14 bases between them. CDR3 sequence: CASSFLGTGSDTQYF. As DNA, the CDR3 is TGTGCCAGCAGTTTCCTCGGTACAGGGTCAGATACGCAGTATTTT.

V and J are TRBV18 and TRBJ1-2; maybe TRBD1 (6 bases). Germline assignment: CDR1 KGHSH and CDR2 LQKENI. The CDR3 is made up of 14 amino acids. Trimming took 2 bases from V and 2 from J, leaving 9 bases between them. The chain's CDR3 is CASSPSGANYGYTF. CDR3 in DNA: TGTGCCAGCTCACCATCGGGGGCCAACTATGGCTACACCTTC.

The chain combines TRBV18 with TRBJ2-7; D remains ambiguous. CDR1 KGHSH and CDR2 LQKENI come from the germline V gene. Trimming removed 2 bases from V and 3 bases from J, with 2 bases in between. The CDR3 is made up of 11 amino acids. The DNA of the CDR3 is TGTGCCAGCTCACCAGGCTACGAGCAGTACTTC. Translating it yields CASSPGYEQYF.

This clone was found once. CDR3: CASSGGPGQGANGELFF. The CDR3 coding sequence is TGTGCCAGCAGTGGAGGGCCGGGACAGGGGGCTAACGGGGAGCTGTTTTTT. The chain employs TRBV6-1 and TRBJ2-2, with 12 nucleotides matching TRBD1. CDR1 is MNHNS and CDR2 is SASEGT in the germline V gene. The CDR3 sequence is 17 residues long. Unmatched junction bases numbered 10, after V lost 4 bases and J lost 7 bases.

The chain has TRBV28 and TRBJ2-5; 8 bases line up with TRBD1. CDR1 and CDR2 from the germline V gene are MDHEN and SYDVKM. V lost 4 bases to trimming and J lost 8 bases; unmatched junction nucleotides: 36. CDR3 length: 23 residues. In DNA, the CDR3 is TGTGCCAGCAGTTCCCGCACCCAGACCCAGGGGGCGGCCGACTGGGTCCCGTCAGGAACCCAGTACTTC. The encoded protein is CASSSRTQTQGAADWVPSGTQYF.

This clone was picked up one time. V gene TRBV27 combines with J gene TRBJ2-4; D perhaps matches TRBD1 (6 bases). CDR3 size: 11 residues. CDR1 and CDR2 (germline): MNHEY, SMNVEV (reference sequence). Trimming took 6 bases from V and 9 from J, leaving 9 bases between them. Written as DNA, the CDR3 is TGTGCCAGCAGAGGGGGTGGCATTCAGTACTTC. Its translation: CASRGGGIQYF.

The chain has TRBV5-6 and TRBJ1-1; D might be TRBD1 (5 bases). This CDR3 has 12 residues. Trimming took 3 bases from V and 9 from J, leaving 12 bases between them. In germline, CDR1 is SGHDT, CDR2 YYEEEE. CDR3 sequence: CASSSDGHKAFF. The CDR3 DNA reads TGTGCCAGCAGCTCGGACGGACATAAAGCTTTCTTT.

The V gene is TRBV6-5, the J gene TRBJ2-1; maybe TRBD2 (5 bases). V lost 2 bases, J lost 8 bases, and 10 bases lay in between. The length of the CDR3 is 13 residues. CDR1 and CDR2 (germline): MNHEY, SVGAGI. Here the CDR3 DNA reads TGTGCCAGCAGTTACCTAGGCGGGTATGAGCAGTTCTTC. Translating gives CASSYLGGYEQFF.

The genes are TRBV6-1 and TRBJ2-7; D unclear. V lost 5 bases and J 2 bases, leaving 4 bases between the germline ends. The CDR3 loop spans 11 amino acids. Germline CDR1 MNHNS, CDR2 SASEGT. The CDR3 DNA sequence: TGTGCCAGCAGTTTGACCTACGAGCAGTACTTC. It specifies CASSLTYEQYF.

The CDR3 sequence is CASSHAGDEQFF. The CDR3 DNA is TGCGCCAGCAGCCATGCGGGGGATGAGCAGTTCTTC. The gene calls are TRBV4-1 and TRBJ2-1; 7 positions match TRBD2. The V gene end was trimmed by 3 bases and the J gene end by 8 bases; junction bases not matched to a gene: 1. The CDR3 extends over 12 amino acids. Germline V gene data show CDR1 as MGHRA and CDR2 as YSYEKL.

V and J are TRBV30 and TRBJ1-1; no firm D call. Germline V gene data show CDR1 as GTSNPN and CDR2 as SVGIG (reference sequence). CDR3 length: 13 residues. V was pared by 0 bases and J by 1 base, with 6 bases between. The CDR3 spells CAWSVDRNTEAFF. The CDR3 nucleotides are TGTGCCTGGAGTGTAGATAGGAACACTGAAGCTTTCTTT.

The chain couples TRBV9 to TRBJ2-7; a possible D gene is TRBD2 (6 bases). This CDR3 comprises 15 residues. Per the germline V gene, CDR1 is SGDLS and CDR2 is YYNGEE. V was pared by 0 bases and J by 2 bases, with 12 bases between. As DNA, the CDR3 is TGTGCCAGCAGCGTAGGTTCTGCGGGGCCCTACGAGCAGTACTTC. Translating gives CASSVGSAGPYEQYF.

The rearrangement links TRBV27 to TRBJ1-2; 8 nucleotides match TRBD1. There are 15 residues in the CDR3. V lost 4 bases, J lost 5 bases, and 9 bases stayed unmatched. CDR1 is MNHEY and CDR2 is SMNVEV in the germline V gene (reference sequence). CDR3: CASSSGQGLGYGYTF. As DNA, the CDR3 is TGTGCCAGCAGTTCAGGACAGGGCCTGGGGTATGGCTACACCTTC.

The chain uses TRBV7-6 and TRBJ1-1; 7 bases map to TRBD1. Germline V CDR1 and CDR2: SGHVS, FNYEAQ. This CDR3 is built from 14 residues. V dropped 2 bases and J dropped 3; count of bases not matched to a gene: 3. Here the CDR3 reads CASSLYTGDTEAFF. The CDR3, as DNA: TGTGCCAGCAGCTTATATACAGGGGACACTGAAGCTTTCTTT.

The chain is built from TRBV28 and TRBJ2-5; D is ambiguous. Germline V gene lookup returns CDR1 MDHEN and CDR2 SYDVKM. The germline V and J ends were trimmed by 6 bases and 10 bases, with 15 bases remaining between them. The CDR3 consists of 12 residues. CDR3 DNA sequence: TGTGCCAGCAGCCCTTTATCAGATGGCCAGTACTTC. Translation: CASSPLSDGQYF.

The chain uses TRBV30 and TRBJ1-2; D unresolved. This CDR3 region has 14 residues. Germline loops: CDR1 GTSNPN, CDR2 SVGIG (reference sequence). Trimming pared 4 bases from V and 4 bases from J, leaving 16 bases between. The chain's CDR3 is CAWKSTFRFYGYTF. The CDR3 DNA follows: TGTGCCTGGAAAAGCACATTTAGATTCTATGGCTACACCTTC. The variable domain in full, with the rest retrieved from reference TRBV30 and TRBJ1-2, is SQTIHQWPATLVQPVGSPLSLECTVEGTSNPNLYWYRQAAGRGLQLLFYSVGIGQISSEVPQNLSASRPQDRQFILSSKKLLLSDSGFYLCAWKSTFRFYGYTFGSGTRLTVV.

J is TRBJ1-5 and V is TRBV28; possibly TRBD1 for D (6 bases). Germline V lookup: CDR1 MDHEN, CDR2 SYDVKM. V was pared by 5 bases and J by 7 bases, with 15 bases between. There are 14 residues in the CDR3. The CDR3 reads CASSPQGRDQPQHF. The CDR3 DNA is TGTGCCAGCAGTCCTCAGGGGAGGGACCAGCCCCAGCATTTT.

V and J are TRBV9 and TRBJ1-4; D is ambiguous. Trimming took 0 bases from V and 8 from J, leaving 5 bases between them. This CDR3 has 12 residues. Germline V gene lookup returns CDR1 SGDLS and CDR2 YYNGEE. CDR3: CASSVAGEKLFF. For the CDR3, the DNA is TGTGCCAGCAGCGTAGCTGGCGAAAAACTGTTTTTT.

The chain employs TRBV11-2 and TRBJ1-1; maybe TRBD1 (5 bases). Trimming stripped 0 bases from V and 4 bases from J, with 18 bases between. The length of the CDR3 is 17 residues. The germline CDR1 and CDR2 sequences are SGHAT and FQNNGV. The DNA of the CDR3 is TGTGCCAGCAGCTTAGATAGTCAGGGCTACAGTACCACTGAAGCTTTCTTT. It yields the protein CASSLDSQGYSTTEAFF.